Detailed here is one T cell receptor (beta chain). Its target is not known. This sample was included in a study of cytomegalovirus exposure and HLA in healthy donors. Study results and caveats: TCR beta V- and J-gene trimming, according to a later analysis, was linked to a missense DCLRE1C variant. Later, TCR association rates were found to vary by HLA locus, highest for DRB1 and lowest for HLA-C.

The PCR employed 60 Vbeta primers together with 13 Jbeta primers. Produced via immunoSEQ multiplex PCR; TCRdb's table is partial and in-frame only. The sample lists 200,000 to 300,000 clones, approximately 84% seen once, with 1.5% to 2% in the top ten. The TCR sequence derives from a middle-aged woman in good health and CMV-seropositive. Sequencing was performed on PBMCs.

CDR3 in amino acids: CSGRGGDTQYF. The CDR3 nucleotides read TGCAGCGGTCGGGGAGGGGATACGCAGTATTTT. The J gene is TRBJ2-3, the V gene TRBV29-1; 7 positions agree with TRBD2. In germline, CDR1 is SQVTM, CDR2 ANQGSEA. The CDR3 runs 11 residues. V trimming: 7 bases; J trimming: 6 bases; junction bases outside the gene matches: 4.